This T cell receptor (beta chain) was identified during a study of technical replicates of blood from a handful of donors. The assay was immunoSEQ multiplex PCR, and TCRdb's table has in-frame clones only and misses some. Among roughly 64,000 clones listed, approximately 86% were seen once. Only a few counts were recorded for this clone. The length of the CDR3 is 14 residues. Germline-derived CDR1 and CDR2 are SEHNR and FQNEAQ (reference sequence). V lost 1 base and J lost 3, with 6 bases in between. The sample comprised PBMCs. The rearrangement links TRBV7-9 to TRBJ1-4; D gene ambiguous. The source of this sequence is a human donor in good health. Some clones in this sample may be carry-over from other donors' samples. The CDR3 bases are TGTGCCAGCAGCTTAGGGGCCGCTAATGAAAAACTGTTTTTT. It yields the protein CASSLGAANEKLFF. The entire variable domain, with the rest obtained from reference TRBV7-9 and TRBJ1-4, is as follows: DTGVSQNPRHKITKRGQNVTFRCDPISEHNRLYWYRQTLGQGPEFLTYFQNEAQLEKSRLLSDRFSAERPKGSFSTLEIQRTEQGDSAMYLCASSLGAANEKLFFGSGTQLSVL.